The source of this T cell receptor beta chain is a study of T cells expressing NK-cell markers. Overall study: The sequencing cohort of eight donors included seven HCMV-seropositive individuals and one seronegative individual. Whole-study results and caveats: The CD3+CD56-NKG2C+ fraction of a handful of donors was likewise dominated by these clonotypes.

TCR beta cDNA was generated via 5'RACE template switching incorporating UMIs. TCRdb reprocessed the 5' RACE reads; each CDR3 protein has one entry and no DNA is given. The sample has 550,000 to 600,000 distinct CDR3 sequences. From germline, CDR1 is SGHTS and CDR2 YDEGEE. This CDR3 has 15 residues. With regard to this clonotype: The target antigen is unknown.

What was sequenced was blood T cells: a sorted CD56 or NKG2C T cell subset, CD4+ or CD8+ T cells, or bulk PBMC T cells (not recorded which). This receptor was taken from a man between 18 and 35 years old in good health. This chain joins TRBV5-8 and TRBJ1-4. CDR3 sequence: CASSLWVATNEKLFF.